This TCR beta chain was identified during a study of OX40 agonist ivuxolimab in advanced cancers. Overall study: Prior therapy, whether anti-PD-1, anti-PD-L1 or anti-CTLA-4, was allowed, and under 50% had some. Three dose-escalation patients had partial responses: one with hepatocellular carcinoma and two with cutaneous melanoma.

Trimming left V 0 bases short and J 1 base short, with 11 bases between. The CDR3 sequence is 15 residues long. Germline values: CDR1 SGDLS, CDR2 YYNGEE. Generated by immunoSEQ multiplex PCR, the TCRdb table keeps only in-frame clones and is missing some. The sample lists tens of thousands of clones, about 91% seen once, with about 0.78% in the top ten. A remark on this clone: Its antigen remains unidentified.

Study results and limitations: CD8+ T cells averaged more expanded clones than CD4+.

This chain links TRBV9 with TRBJ2-7, with D uncertain. The TCR sequence derives from an adult with an advanced solid tumor such as melanoma, head and neck, liver or kidney cancer. This specimen consisted of CD4+ or CD8+ T cells sorted from blood, obtained in a trial of the OX40 agonist ivuxolimab. The CDR3 loop reads CASSVGEGRSYEQYF. The CDR3 DNA follows: TGTGCCAGCAGCGTAGGGGAAGGCCGGTCCTACGAGCAGTACTTC.